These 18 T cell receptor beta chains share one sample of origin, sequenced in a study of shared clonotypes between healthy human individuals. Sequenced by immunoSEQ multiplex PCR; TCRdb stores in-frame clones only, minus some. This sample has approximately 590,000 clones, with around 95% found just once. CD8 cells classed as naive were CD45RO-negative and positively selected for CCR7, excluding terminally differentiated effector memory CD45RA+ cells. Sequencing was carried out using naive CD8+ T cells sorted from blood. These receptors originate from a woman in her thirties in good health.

CDR3 in DNA: TGTGCCAGCAGTCCATCAATGGGACAGGGGGCAGGCACCTTC. Residues: CASSPSMGQGAGTF. The chain uses TRBV28 and TRBJ1-2, with TRBD1 matching over 12 bases. J gave up 13 bases and V 5 bases, and 11 bases lay outside the gene matches. The CDR3 sequence is 14 residues long. Germline V gives CDR1 MDHEN, CDR2 SYDVKM.

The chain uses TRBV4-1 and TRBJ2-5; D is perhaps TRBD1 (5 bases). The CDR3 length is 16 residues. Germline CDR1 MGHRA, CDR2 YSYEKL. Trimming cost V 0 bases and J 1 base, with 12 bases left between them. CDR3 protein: CASSQDSSGLQETQYF. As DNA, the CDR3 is TGCGCCAGCAGCCAAGATTCATCAGGGCTCCAAGAGACCCAGTACTTC.

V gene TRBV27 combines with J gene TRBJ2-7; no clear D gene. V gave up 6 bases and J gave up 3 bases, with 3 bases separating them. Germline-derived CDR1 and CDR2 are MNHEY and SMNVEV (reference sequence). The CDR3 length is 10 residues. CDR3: CASSNYEQYF. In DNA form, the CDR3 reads TGTGCCAGCAGCAACTACGAGCAGTACTTC.

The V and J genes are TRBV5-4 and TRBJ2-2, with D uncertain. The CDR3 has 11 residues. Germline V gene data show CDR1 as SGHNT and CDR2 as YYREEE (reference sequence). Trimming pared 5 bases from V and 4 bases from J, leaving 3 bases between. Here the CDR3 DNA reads TGTGCCAGCAGGAGCACCGGGGAGCTGTTTTTT. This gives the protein CASRSTGELFF.

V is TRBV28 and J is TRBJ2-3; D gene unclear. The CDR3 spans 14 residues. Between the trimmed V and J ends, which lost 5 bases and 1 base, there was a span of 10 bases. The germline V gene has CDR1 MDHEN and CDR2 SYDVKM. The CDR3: CASSRLGRTDTQYF. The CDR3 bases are TGTGCCAGCAGTAGGCTCGGCCGCACAGATACGCAGTATTTT.

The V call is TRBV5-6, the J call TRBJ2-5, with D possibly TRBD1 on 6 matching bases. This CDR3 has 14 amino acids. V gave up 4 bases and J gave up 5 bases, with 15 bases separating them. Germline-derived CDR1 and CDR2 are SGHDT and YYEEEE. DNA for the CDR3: TGTGCCAGCAGCACCTCAACAGGACAGGAGACCCAGTACTTC. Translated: CASSTSTGQETQYF.

The CDR3 sequence: CASSLFPRRAAGGETQYF. CDR3 coding DNA: TGTGCCAGCAGCTTATTTCCCCGGAGGGCCGCAGGGGGCGAGACCCAGTACTTC. The chain joins TRBV7-9 to TRBJ2-5, with TRBD1 matching over 8 bases. The germline V gene encodes CDR1 SEHNR and CDR2 FQNEAQ (reference sequence). V shed 2 bases and J 5 bases; nucleotides not matched to a gene: 16. CDR3 length: 18 residues. Filled out from reference TRBV7-9 and TRBJ2-5, the complete variable domain reads DTGVSQNPRHKITKRGQNVTFRCDPISEHNRLYWYRQTLGQGPEFLTYFQNEAQLEKSRLLSDRFSAERPKGSFSTLEIQRTEQGDSAMYLCASSLFPRRAAGGETQYFGPGTRLLVL.

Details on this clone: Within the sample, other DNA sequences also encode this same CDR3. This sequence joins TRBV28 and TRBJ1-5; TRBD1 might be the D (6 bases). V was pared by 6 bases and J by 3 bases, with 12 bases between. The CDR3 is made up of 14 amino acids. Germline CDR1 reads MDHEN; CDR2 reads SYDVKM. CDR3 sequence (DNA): TGTGCCAGCAGGCTACAGGGCATCAATCAGCCCCAGCATTTT. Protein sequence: CASRLQGINQPQHF. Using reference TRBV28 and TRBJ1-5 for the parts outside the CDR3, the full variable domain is DVKVTQSSRYLVKRTGEKVFLECVQDMDHENMFWYRQDPGLGLRLIYFSYDVKMKEKGDIPEGYSVSREKKERFSLILESASTNQTSMYLCASRLQGINQPQHFGDGTRLSIL.

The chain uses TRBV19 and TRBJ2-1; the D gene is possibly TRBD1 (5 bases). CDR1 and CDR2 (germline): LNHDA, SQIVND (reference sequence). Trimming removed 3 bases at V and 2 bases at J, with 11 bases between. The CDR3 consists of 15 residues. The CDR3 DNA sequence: TGTGCCAGTAGTATCCTCGACAGTCCCTACAATGAGCAGTTCTTC. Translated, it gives CASSILDSPYNEQFF.

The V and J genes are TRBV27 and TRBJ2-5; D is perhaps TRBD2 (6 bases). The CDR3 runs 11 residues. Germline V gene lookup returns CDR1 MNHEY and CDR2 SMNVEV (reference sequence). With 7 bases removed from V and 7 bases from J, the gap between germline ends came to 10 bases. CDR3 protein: CASTFSGTQYF. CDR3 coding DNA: TGTGCCAGCACCTTTAGCGGGACCCAGTACTTC.

The CDR3 sequence: CASSQDVLELAGDRDEQYF. The CDR3 nucleotides are TGTGCCAGCAGCCAAGATGTGTTGGAACTAGCGGGAGACAGGGACGAGCAGTACTTC. The chain employs TRBV4-2 and TRBJ2-7, with 11 nucleotides matching TRBD2. The germline CDR1 and CDR2 sequences are LGHNA and YNFKEQ. The V gene end was trimmed by 0 bases and the J gene end by 5 bases; junction bases not matched to a gene: 15. This CDR3 has 19 amino acids.

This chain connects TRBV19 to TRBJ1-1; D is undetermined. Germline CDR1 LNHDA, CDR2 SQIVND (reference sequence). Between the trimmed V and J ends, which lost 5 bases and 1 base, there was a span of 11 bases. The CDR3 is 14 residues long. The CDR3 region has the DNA TGTGCCAGTAGTCCGTCCTCAAGGAACACTGAAGCTTTCTTT. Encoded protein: CASSPSSRNTEAFF.

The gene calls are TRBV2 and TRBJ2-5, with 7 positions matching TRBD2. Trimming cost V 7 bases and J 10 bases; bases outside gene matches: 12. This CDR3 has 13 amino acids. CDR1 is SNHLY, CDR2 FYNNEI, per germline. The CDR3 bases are TGTGCCAGCACGGGAGGCCTGGCGAACGGCCAGTACTTC. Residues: CASTGGLANGQYF.

DNA for the CDR3: TGTGCCAGCCGCCCCTCTCCAGGACTAGCGGGCTCCTACGAGCAGTACTTC. The encoded protein is CASRPSPGLAGSYEQYF. V is TRBV13 and J is TRBJ2-7; TRBD2 aligns across 11 bases. The CDR3 is 17 amino acids. J gave up 0 bases and V 8 bases, and 12 bases lay outside the gene matches. Germline V gene sequence: CDR1 PRHDT, CDR2 FYEKMQ (reference sequence).

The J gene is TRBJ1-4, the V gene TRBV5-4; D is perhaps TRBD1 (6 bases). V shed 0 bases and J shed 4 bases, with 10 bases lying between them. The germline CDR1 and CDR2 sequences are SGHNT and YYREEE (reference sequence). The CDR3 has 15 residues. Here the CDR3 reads CASSLAGQINEKLFF. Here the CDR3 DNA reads TGTGCCAGCAGCTTGGCCGGACAGATTAATGAAAAACTGTTTTTT.

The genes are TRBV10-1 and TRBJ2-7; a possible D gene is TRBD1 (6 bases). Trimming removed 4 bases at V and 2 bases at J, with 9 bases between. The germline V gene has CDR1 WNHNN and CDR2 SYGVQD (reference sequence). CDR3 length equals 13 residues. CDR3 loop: CASSAQGTYEQYF. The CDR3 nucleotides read TGCGCCAGCAGTGCGCAGGGGACCTACGAGCAGTACTTC.

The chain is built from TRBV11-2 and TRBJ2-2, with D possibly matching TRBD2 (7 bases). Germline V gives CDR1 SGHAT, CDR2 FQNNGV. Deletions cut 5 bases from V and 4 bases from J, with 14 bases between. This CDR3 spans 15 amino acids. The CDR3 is CASSRWGGSTGELFF. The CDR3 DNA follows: TGTGCCAGCAGCCGGTGGGGGGGCTCCACCGGGGAGCTGTTTTTT.

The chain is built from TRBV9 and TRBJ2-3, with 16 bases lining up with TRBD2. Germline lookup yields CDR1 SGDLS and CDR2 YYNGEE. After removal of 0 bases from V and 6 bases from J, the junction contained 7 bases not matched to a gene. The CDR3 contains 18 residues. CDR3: CASSVEGTSGRAVDTQYF. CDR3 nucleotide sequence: TGTGCCAGCAGCGTAGAGGGGACTAGCGGGAGGGCCGTTGATACGCAGTATTTT.